These 28 T cell receptor beta chains were sequenced from one sample in a study of Graves' ophthalmopathy and Graves' hyperthyroidism. RNA served as the template for amplifying TCR beta CDR3 regions. HTBI-primed RT-PCR formed the first round, and a multiplex PCR formed the second. Each CDR3 protein is one row after TCRdb ran MiXCR on the multiplex PCR reads. The table has around 670,000 distinct CDR3 sequences, roughly 40% seen once. Sequencing was done on a sample of peripheral blood. These receptors all stem from an adult man with Graves' ophthalmopathy.

The table lists this clonotype with many counts. In nucleotides, the CDR3 is TGTGCCAGCAGCCTAACAGGGGGCGGGGGCACTGAAGCTTTCTTT. Translating it yields CASSLTGGGGTEAFF. V gene TRBV12-3 or TRBV12-4 combines with J gene TRBJ1-1, with TRBD1 matching 9 bases. The CDR3 consists of 15 residues. V lost 6 bases, J lost 4 bases, and 9 bases stayed unmatched.

Concerning this clonotype itself: The junction departs from germline at one end; a sequencing error may be responsible. The chain has TRBV20-1 and TRBJ1-4, with a tentative D call TRBD1 (5 bases). This CDR3 contains 12 residues. The V gene's germline CDR1 is DFQATT and CDR2 SNEGSKA (reference sequence). DNA of the CDR3: TGCAGTGCTAGTGGGGGGAATGGAAAACTGTTTTTT. This encodes CSASGGNGKLFF.

Ten or more counts support this clonotype. The genes are TRBV2 and TRBJ2-7, with D perhaps TRBD1 (6 bases). From germline, CDR1 is SNHLY and CDR2 FYNNEI. The CDR3 loop spans 14 amino acids. The V end lost 5 bases, the J end lost 4 bases, and 15 bases lay between the germline ends. CDR3 sequence: CASSLTGTSYEQYF. The CDR3 DNA follows: TGTGCCAGCAGTCTTACAGGGACGAGTTACGAGCAGTACTTC. The full variable domain, in which reference TRBV2 and TRBJ2-7 provide the parts outside the CDR3, is EPEVTQTPSHQVTQMGQEVILRCVPISNHLYFYWYRQILGQKVEFLVSFYNNEISEKSEIFDDQFSVERPDGSNFTLKIRSTKLEDSAMYFCASSLTGTSYEQYFGPGTRLTVT.

This chain uses TRBV12-3 or TRBV12-4 with TRBJ2-7; no clear D. V gave up 5 bases and J gave up 4 bases, with 12 bases separating them. This CDR3 has 13 amino acids. The CDR3 sequence: CASSAKTRYEQYF. DNA for the CDR3: TGTGCCAGCAGTGCAAAGACGAGATACGAGCAGTACTTC.

This clonotype turned up a few times. The V gene is TRBV2, the J gene TRBJ1-6; D may be TRBD1 (6 bases). V gave up 4 bases and J gave up 2 bases, with 12 bases separating them. Germline V gives CDR1 SNHLY, CDR2 FYNNEI. CDR3 length: 16 amino acids. In nucleotides, the CDR3 is TGTGCCAGCAGTGGCCGGCAGGGGACCTATAATTCACCCCTCCACTTT. As protein: CASSGRQGTYNSPLHF.

In this sample, this clonotype turned up many times. The CDR3 sequence is CSAVGQGDEQYF. The CDR3 nucleotides are TGCAGCGCCGTTGGACAGGGGGACGAGCAGTACTTC. This rearrangement joins TRBV29-1 to TRBJ2-7, with 10 bases fitting TRBD1. Germline-derived CDR1 and CDR2 are SQVTM and ANQGSEA. J lost 5 bases, V lost 7 bases, and 5 bases had no gene match. CDR3 size: 12 residues.

The sample holds a few counts of this clonotype. This chain connects TRBV2 to TRBJ2-5; weak D call: TRBD1 (6 bases). Germline-derived CDR1 and CDR2 are SNHLY and FYNNEI. The V and J ends lost 6 bases and 2 bases respectively, with 13 bases between them. The CDR3 runs 14 residues. CDR3 amino acids: CASSPRGWQETQYF. In DNA, the CDR3 is TGTGCCAGCAGCCCAAGGGGGTGGCAAGAGACCCAGTACTTC. The whole variable domain, remainder taken from reference TRBV2 and TRBJ2-5, is EPEVTQTPSHQVTQMGQEVILRCVPISNHLYFYWYRQILGQKVEFLVSFYNNEISEKSEIFDDQFSVERPDGSNFTLKIRSTKLEDSAMYFCASSPRGWQETQYFGPGTRLLVL.

This clonotype has more than one count but fewer than ten. This chain links TRBV28 with TRBJ2-5, with 10 bases lining up with TRBD1. Germline V gene sequence: CDR1 MDHEN, CDR2 SYDVKM. This CDR3 has 16 residues. Germline trimming cut 4 bases from V and 5 bases from J; bases unmatched to any gene: 10. CDR3 sequence (DNA): TGTGCCAGCAGTTCCCCGACAGGGGGCGTGGGGGAGACCCAGTACTTC. Protein: CASSSPTGGVGETQYF.

This clonotype was seen at least ten times. J is TRBJ1-1 and V is TRBV10-2, with D tentatively TRBD1 (6 bases). Per germline, CDR1 WSHSY and CDR2 SAAADI. The CDR3 spans 10 residues. The germline V and J ends were trimmed by 10 bases and 8 bases, with 11 bases remaining between them. The CDR3: CATRGTEAFF. CDR3 in DNA: TGCGCCACCCGGGGGACAGAAGCTTTCTTT.

For this clonotype: Compared with germline, one end of the junction differs, possibly owing to a read error. The chain recombines TRBV24-1 with TRBJ1-2; D not certain. Germline lookup yields CDR1 KGHDR and CDR2 SFDVKD. The CDR3 length is 13 residues. The CDR3 loop is CASSEWGGYGHTF. The CDR3 coding sequence is TGTGCCAGCAGTGAATGGGGAGGCTATGGCCACACCTTC.

This clonotype was picked up many times. The chain employs TRBV29-1 and TRBJ2-2; unclear D gene. This CDR3 contains 11 residues. V lost 6 bases, J lost 6 bases, and 8 bases lay in between. Germline V gene data show CDR1 as SQVTM and CDR2 as ANQGSEA. Here the CDR3 reads CSVHQAGELFF. The CDR3, as DNA: TGCAGCGTACATCAAGCCGGGGAGCTGTTTTTT.

The chain is built from TRBV10-3 and TRBJ2-5; 7 positions agree with TRBD1. The CDR3 runs to 13 residues. Per germline, CDR1 ENHRY and CDR2 SYGVKD. Losses at the gene ends were 6 bases for V and 5 bases for J; bases not matched to a gene: 6. Here the CDR3 DNA reads TGTGCCATCAGAGGGACAGCGAGGGAGACCCAGTACTTC. This sequence encodes CAIRGTARETQYF.

This clonotype was detected many times. The chain's CDR3 is CSAMDRTNYGYTF. Written as DNA, the CDR3 is TGCAGCGCCATGGACAGGACGAACTATGGCTACACCTTC. J is TRBJ1-2 and V is TRBV29-1; 7 nucleotides agree with TRBD1. Germline V gives CDR1 SQVTM, CDR2 ANQGSEA. Trimming took 7 bases from V and 2 from J; bases not matched to a gene: 7. There are 13 residues in the CDR3.

This clonotype was recorded at least ten times. The CDR3 nucleotides read TGTGCCAGCAGCCCAGCCCGGGACTACGAGCAGTACTTC. It specifies CASSPARDYEQYF. The chain couples TRBV7-2 to TRBJ2-7; D possibly corresponds to TRBD2 (5 bases). The V and J ends lost 5 bases and 3 bases respectively, with 11 bases between them. The CDR3 totals 13 residues. Germline V gene data show CDR1 as SGHTA and CDR2 as FQGNSA.

There are many counts of this clonotype. This chain links TRBV9 with TRBJ2-7, with D possibly TRBD2 on 5 matching bases. Germline values: CDR1 SGDLS, CDR2 YYNGEE. V was trimmed by 6 bases and J by 0 bases, leaving 10 bases between them. This CDR3 has 13 amino acids. The CDR3 DNA reads TGTGCCAGCACCGGGATCAACTCCTACGAGCAGTACTTC. Its translation is CASTGINSYEQYF.

The V gene is TRBV11-2, the J gene TRBJ1-1; tentative D call: TRBD1 (5 bases). Germline V gene lookup returns CDR1 SGHAT and CDR2 FQNNGV. CDR3 length equals 15 residues. V lost 2 bases and J 4 bases, leaving 14 bases between the germline ends. The CDR3 nucleotides read TGTGCCAGCAGCTTAAGTCAGGTGGGGACCACTGAAGCTTTCTTT. It yields the protein CASSLSQVGTTEAFF.

The table lists this clonotype with many counts. The chain couples TRBV9 to TRBJ1-3; maybe TRBD1 (6 bases). CDR1 SGDLS and CDR2 YYNGEE come from the germline V gene. CDR3 size: 15 residues. V shed 3 bases and J shed 0 bases, with 10 bases lying between them. The chain's CDR3 is CASSEGHVSGNTIYF. DNA of the CDR3: TGTGCCAGCAGCGAGGGACACGTCTCTGGAAACACCATATATTTT.

The sample holds many counts of this clonotype. The V call is TRBV6-1, the J call TRBJ2-6; TRBD1 might be the D (6 bases). V was clipped by 6 bases and J by 3 bases, with 12 bases between them. The germline V gene has CDR1 MNHNS and CDR2 SASEGT. The CDR3 length is 15 residues. The CDR3 sequence is CASSWGRSGANVLTF. DNA of the CDR3: TGTGCCAGCAGCTGGGGGCGAAGTGGGGCCAACGTCCTGACTTTC.

The chain links TRBV20-1 to TRBJ1-5; D remains unclear. Germline loops: CDR1 DFQATT, CDR2 SNEGSKA (reference sequence). V was trimmed by 5 bases and J by 4 bases, leaving 9 bases between them. The length of the CDR3 is 12 residues. The CDR3 spells CSAGVRNQPQHF. The DNA for the CDR3 is TGCAGTGCTGGAGTCAGAAATCAGCCCCAGCATTTT.

This clonotype was detected a few times. V is TRBV28 and J is TRBJ2-2; D call uncertain. Trimming pared 9 bases from V and 5 bases from J, leaving 7 bases between. This CDR3 is built from 11 residues. Germline-derived CDR1 and CDR2 are MDHEN and SYDVKM. The CDR3 is CASTWTGELFF. CDR3 DNA: TGTGCCAGTACATGGACCGGGGAGCTGTTTTTT. The full variable domain, in which reference TRBV28 and TRBJ2-2 provide the parts outside the CDR3, is DVKVTQSSRYLVKRTGEKVFLECVQDMDHENMFWYRQDPGLGLRLIYFSYDVKMKEKGDIPEGYSVSREKKERFSLILESASTNQTSMYLCASTWTGELFFGEGSRLTVL.

V gene TRBV12-3 or TRBV12-4 combines with J gene TRBJ2-7; 13 bases fit TRBD2. Gene TRBJ2-5 matches the end of the DNA better, so the J call may be wrong. The CDR3 extends over 14 amino acids. The CDR3 is CASAGTSGIGTQYF. CDR3 in DNA: TGTGCCAGCGCAGGGACTAGCGGGATCGGGACCCAGTACTTC.

This clonotype was found a few times. Here the CDR3 DNA reads TGTGCCAGCAGTTCCGAGGATTCACCCCTCCACTTT. Its translation is CASSSEDSPLHF. V is TRBV12-3 or TRBV12-4 and J is TRBJ1-6; D gene unclear. V was pared by 4 bases and J by 8 bases, with 6 bases between. The CDR3 is made up of 12 amino acids.

There are a few counts of this clonotype. V and J are TRBV10-3 and TRBJ2-5; D is uncertain. The germline V gene encodes CDR1 ENHRY and CDR2 SYGVKD. CDR3 length: 13 residues. This chain's CDR3 is CASSAMGQETQYF. The CDR3 DNA reads as TGTGCTAGCAGCGCCATGGGGCAAGAGACCCAGTACTTC.

About this clonotype: A read error may explain this, as a much larger clone is one base away. The V call is TRBV20-1, the J call TRBJ1-2, with TRBD1 matching over 9 bases. This CDR3 spans 12 amino acids. Germline CDR1 DFQATT, CDR2 SNEGSKA (reference sequence). V lost 7 bases, J lost 5 bases, and 5 bases stayed unmatched. The CDR3 here is CSVSGQGYGYTF. DNA of the CDR3: TGCAGTGTTAGCGGACAGGGGTATGGCTACACCTTC.

This clonotype was observed at least ten times. The chain employs TRBV25-1 and TRBJ2-2; no clear D gene. The CDR3 is made up of 14 amino acids. Germline values: CDR1 MGHDK, CDR2 SYGVNS. V lost 1 base and J lost 1, with 4 bases in between. CDR3 bases: TGTGCCAGCAGTGAATTAGGGAACACCGGGGAGCTGTTTTTT. Amino acid sequence: CASSELGNTGELFF.

This clonotype was picked up a small number of times. The chain carries TRBV9 and TRBJ2-7; 7 bases align to TRBD1. Per the germline V gene, CDR1 is SGDLS and CDR2 is YYNGEE. The CDR3 consists of 14 residues. Germline trimming cut 4 bases from V and 4 bases from J; bases unmatched to any gene: 8. The DNA for the CDR3 is TGTGCCAGCAGCCGACAGGGAACCTTTTACGAGCAGTACTTC. Translated, it gives CASSRQGTFYEQYF.

The V call is TRBV25-1, the J call TRBJ2-2; D perhaps matches TRBD2 (6 bases). The germline V and J ends were trimmed by 5 bases and 4 bases, with 14 bases remaining between them. CDR3 length: 15 residues. Germline-derived CDR1 and CDR2 are MGHDK and SYGVNS. The CDR3 is CASSFRQGGTGELFF. The CDR3, as DNA: TGTGCCAGCAGTTTCCGGCAGGGAGGCACCGGGGAGCTGTTTTTT.

In this sample, this clonotype turned up a few times. V usage is TRBV20-1 and J usage is TRBJ2-7; 7 bases line up with TRBD1. CDR3 length: 14 amino acids. Germline V gene sequence: CDR1 DFQATT, CDR2 SNEGSKA (reference sequence). Trimming removed 3 bases from V and 1 base from J; junction bases left unmatched: 6. CDR3 loop: CSASQDRMSYEQYF. For the CDR3, the DNA is TGCAGTGCTAGTCAGGACAGGATGTCCTACGAGCAGTACTTC.